This passage covers 7 T cell receptor beta chains from one sample sequenced in a study of memory CD4+ T cells and cytomegalovirus serostatus. Clones were sequenced by immunoSEQ multiplex PCR, and TCRdb holds only the in-frame ones, with some missing. The sample records about 42,000 clones, 60% to 85% being singletons. Single viable CD3+CD4+CD8-CD45RO+ cells were sorted as the memory CD4+ T cells. The source material was memory CD4+ T cells from blood. Source of these receptors: an adult in good health and CMV-seronegative.

V usage is TRBV7-8 and J usage is TRBJ1-4; D unclear. V was clipped by 2 bases and J by 7 bases, with 5 bases between them. Germline CDR1 reads SGHVS; CDR2 reads FQNEAQ. The CDR3 runs to 12 residues. The CDR3 coding sequence is TGTGCCAGCAGCTTATTGGGTGAAAAACTGTTTTTT. Translated, it gives CASSLLGEKLFF.

In DNA, the CDR3 is TGTGCCAGCAGCCAAAACGACAGGGTTGGCGGCTACACCTTC. This gives the protein CASSQNDRVGGYTF. This chain joins TRBV14 and TRBJ1-2; 7 nucleotides align to TRBD1. The CDR3 length is 14 residues. CDR1 is SGHDN, CDR2 FVKESK, per germline. The V and J ends lost 2 bases and 8 bases, in that order; junction bases with no gene match: 8. The full variable domain, completed using reference TRBV14 and TRBJ1-2, is EAGVTQFPSHSVIEKGQTVTLRCDPISGHDNLYWYRRVMGKEIKFLLHFVKESKQDESGMPNNRFLAERTGGTYSTLKVQPAELEDSGVYFCASSQNDRVGGYTFGSGTRLTVV.

This clone was observed a few times. The chain combines TRBV30 with TRBJ2-3; TRBD2 matches 11 bases. The V segment lost 2 bases and the J segment 3 bases; nucleotides outside the gene matches: 4. Germline lookup yields CDR1 GTSNPN and CDR2 SVGIG (reference sequence). CDR3 size: 15 residues. The chain's CDR3 is CAWSPLAGGTDTQYF. CDR3 in DNA: TGTGCCTGGAGTCCCCTAGCGGGGGGAACAGATACGCAGTATTTT.

This clone was counted a few times. The chain recombines TRBV6-1 with TRBJ1-6, with D possibly being TRBD1 (6 bases). The CDR3 runs to 14 residues. The germline V gene encodes CDR1 MNHNS and CDR2 SASEGT. The germline V and J ends were trimmed by 6 bases and 10 bases, with 16 bases remaining between them. The CDR3 spells CASSDDRIGSPLHF. CDR3 nucleotides: TGTGCCAGCAGCGACGACAGGATCGGATCACCCCTCCACTTT.

This chain uses TRBV7-8 with TRBJ1-1; D perhaps matches TRBD1 (6 bases). Deletions cut 2 bases from V and 1 base from J, with 20 bases between. The CDR3 sequence is 18 residues long. Per the germline V gene, CDR1 is SGHVS and CDR2 is FQNEAQ. CDR3 in amino acids: CASSLSGRSGTRNTEAFF. Written as DNA, the CDR3 is TGTGCCAGCAGCTTATCGGGTAGGTCCGGGACACGGAACACTGAAGCTTTCTTT. The full variable domain, rest sourced from reference TRBV7-8 and TRBJ1-1, is GAGVSQSPRYKVAKRGQDVALRCDPISGHVSLFWYQQALGQGPEFLTYFQNEAQLDKSGLPSDRFFAERPEGSVSTLKIQRTQQEDSAVYLCASSLSGRSGTRNTEAFFGQGTRLTVV.

J is TRBJ1-6 and V is TRBV19, with 7 bases aligning to TRBD1. This CDR3 has 15 amino acids. The germline CDR1 and CDR2 sequences are LNHDA and SQIVND (reference sequence). Unmatched junction bases numbered 9, after V lost 6 bases and J lost 7 bases. CDR3 sequence: CASRPDRAVNSPLHF. CDR3 in DNA: TGTGCCAGTAGACCCGACAGGGCAGTAAATTCACCCCTCCACTTT.

V is TRBV27 and J is TRBJ1-5; 12 nucleotides line up with TRBD1. Trimming cost V 3 bases and J 1 base; bases outside gene matches: 7. Looked up from germline, CDR1 is MNHEY and CDR2 is SMNVEV (reference sequence). This CDR3 is 18 amino acids long. CDR3 residues: CASSFKGQGARSNQPQHF. The CDR3, as DNA: TGTGCCAGCAGTTTCAAGGGACAGGGGGCGCGGAGCAATCAGCCCCAGCATTTT.